Listed here are 31 T cell receptor beta chains from one sample, sequenced in a study of shared clonotypes between healthy human individuals. Data came from immunoSEQ multiplex PCR; TCRdb stores just in-frame clones and leaves some out. The table lists some 2,100,000 clones, about 94% of them singletons. Sample: naive CD4+ T cells sorted from blood. The subset was: CD45RA+ positively selected. These receptors originate from a man younger than 35 in good health.

This clone was detected only once. The chain carries TRBV7-9 and TRBJ2-1; tentative D call: TRBD2 (5 bases). Trimming left V 0 bases short and J 9 bases short, with 9 bases between. Germline V lookup: CDR1 SEHNR, CDR2 FQNEAQ (reference sequence). The CDR3 is 13 amino acids. CDR3 DNA sequence: TGTGCCAGCAGCTTAGCGGGAGACGGTGAGCAGTTCTTC. Protein sequence: CASSLAGDGEQFF.

The J gene is TRBJ2-1, the V gene TRBV10-2; weak D call: TRBD2 (6 bases). CDR1 is WSHSY, CDR2 SAAADI, per germline. Deletions cut 0 bases from V and 12 bases from J, with 12 bases between. The CDR3 is 13 amino acids. The CDR3 coding sequence is TGCGCCAGCAGTGAGTCTGGGAGGACTTGGCAGTTCTTC. Translation: CASSESGRTWQFF.

This chain joins TRBV18 and TRBJ2-7, with TRBD2 matching 10 bases. Germline trimming cut 2 bases from V and 2 bases from J; bases unmatched to any gene: 3. The CDR3 is 15 residues long. CDR1 KGHSH and CDR2 LQKENI come from the germline V gene. The CDR3 spells CASSPGTSVTYEQYF. The CDR3 DNA reads as TGTGCCAGCTCACCAGGGACTAGCGTAACCTACGAGCAGTACTTC.

The genes are TRBV4-2 and TRBJ2-5, with 12 nucleotides matching TRBD2. The CDR3 contains 15 residues. Germline CDR1 and CDR2: LGHNA and YNFKEQ. After removal of 6 bases from V and 2 bases from J, the junction contained 4 bases not matched to a gene. CDR3 amino acids: CASRRTSGGQETQYF. The CDR3 coding sequence is TGTGCCAGCAGAAGAACTAGCGGGGGGCAAGAGACCCAGTACTTC.

The rearrangement links TRBV11-2 to TRBJ2-7; D perhaps matches TRBD1 (5 bases). V shed 5 bases and J shed 4 bases, with 21 bases lying between them. There are 16 residues in the CDR3. The germline V gene encodes CDR1 SGHAT and CDR2 FQNNGV. This CDR3 is CASSPALGLQIYEQYF. The CDR3 nucleotides are TGTGCCAGCAGCCCTGCCCTGGGGCTGCAGATATACGAGCAGTACTTC.

The chain employs TRBV2 and TRBJ2-1; D possibly uses TRBD1 or TRBD2 (5 bases each). The CDR3 is made up of 14 amino acids. Deletions cut 8 bases from V and 1 base from J, with 12 bases between. CDR1 and CDR2 (germline): SNHLY, FYNNEI. The chain's CDR3 is CASGGKGSYNEQFF. CDR3 sequence (DNA): TGTGCCAGCGGGGGAAAGGGGTCCTACAATGAGCAGTTCTTC.

This rearrangement joins TRBV9 to TRBJ2-7; D perhaps matches TRBD2 (6 bases). The CDR3 sequence is 14 residues long. The V and J ends lost 0 bases and 4 bases respectively, with 11 bases between them. Per germline, CDR1 SGDLS and CDR2 YYNGEE. CDR3 nucleotide sequence: TGTGCCAGCAGCGTAGCTAATGGGGGGTACGAGCAGTACTTC. Amino acid sequence: CASSVANGGYEQYF.

The chain carries TRBV6-1 and TRBJ2-7; 10 nucleotides align to TRBD1. The germline V gene has CDR1 MNHNS and CDR2 SASEGT. V was clipped by 0 bases and J by 1 base; unmatched bases: 0. The CDR3 is made up of 15 amino acids. Written as DNA, the CDR3 is TGTGCCAGCAGTGAAGCGGACAGGGGGTCCTACGAGCAGTACTTC. The encoded protein is CASSEADRGSYEQYF.

This chain joins TRBV27 and TRBJ2-3; D is possibly TRBD2 (7 bases). CDR1 and CDR2 (germline): MNHEY, SMNVEV (reference sequence). This CDR3 contains 18 residues. The ends were cut back, 6 bases at V and 4 bases at J, with 26 bases in the middle. CDR3 protein: CASSHLRGRADQSDTQYF. CDR3 in DNA: TGTGCCAGCAGCCACTTAAGGGGGAGGGCGGACCAATCAGATACGCAGTATTTT.

The CDR3 DNA is TGTGCCAGCACCACTAGCGGGAGGACCTACAATGAGCAGTTCTTC. Its translation: CASTTSGRTYNEQFF. This chain joins TRBV7-2 and TRBJ2-1; 12 bases align to TRBD2. There are 15 residues in the CDR3. The junction had 3 bases not matched to a gene; V was cut back by 7 bases and J by 2 bases. Per germline, CDR1 SGHTA and CDR2 FQGNSA.

The rearrangement links TRBV4-3 to TRBJ2-6; 9 bases fit TRBD2. Germline V gene sequence: CDR1 LGHNA, CDR2 YSLEER. CDR3 size: 22 residues. Unmatched junction bases numbered 17, after V lost 1 base and J lost 1 base. The CDR3 coding sequence is TGCGCCAGCAGCCAAGCTGGAAAAATTGGTCTAGCGGGATTGTCTGGGGCCAACGTCCTGACTTTC. It codes for CASSQAGKIGLAGLSGANVLTF.

As to this clone: The sample has other DNA sequences that encode this CDR3 too. CDR3 coding DNA: TGTGCCAGCAGCTTGGCGGGGTTGGAGACCCAGTACTTC. Encoded protein: CASSLAGLETQYF. The rearrangement links TRBV5-4 to TRBJ2-5; possible D gene TRBD2, 5 bases. CDR3 length: 13 amino acids. The V end lost 0 bases, the J end lost 5 bases, and 8 bases lay between the germline ends. Germline V gene sequence: CDR1 SGHNT, CDR2 YYREEE (reference sequence).

The chain uses TRBV6-6 and TRBJ2-5; TRBD1 or TRBD2 may be the D gene (6 bases each). The CDR3 runs 14 residues. The germline V gene encodes CDR1 MNHNY and CDR2 SVGAGI (reference sequence). Trimming left V 4 bases short and J 5 bases short, with 14 bases between. The CDR3 here is CASSFAGAGETQYF. CDR3 DNA: TGTGCCAGCAGTTTCGCAGGGGCGGGGGAGACCCAGTACTTC.

In DNA, the CDR3 is TGTGCCATCAGTGATCAGAGCACAGATACGCAGTATTTT. It codes for CAISDQSTDTQYF. V usage is TRBV10-3 and J usage is TRBJ2-3, with D unresolved. The germline V and J ends were trimmed by 3 bases and 0 bases, with 4 bases remaining between them. CDR1 is ENHRY and CDR2 is SYGVKD in the germline V gene. This CDR3 spans 13 amino acids.

J is TRBJ2-5 and V is TRBV7-2; possible D gene TRBD1, 7 bases. CDR1 and CDR2 (germline): SGHTA, FQGNSA. CDR3 size: 15 residues. With 5 bases removed from V and 5 bases from J, the gap between germline ends came to 18 bases. The CDR3 sequence: CASSPQTGTWETQYF. The CDR3, as DNA: TGTGCCAGCAGCCCCCAGACAGGGACTTGGGAGACCCAGTACTTC.

The J gene is TRBJ2-5, the V gene TRBV7-9; 13 nucleotides match TRBD2. Unmatched junction bases numbered 5, after V lost 4 bases and J lost 3 bases. Germline CDR1 and CDR2: SEHNR and FQNEAQ (reference sequence). The CDR3 runs to 16 residues. CDR3 coding DNA: TGTGCCAGCAGCTCCAGGACTAGCGGGGGAAAAGAGACCCAGTACTTC. Translated, it gives CASSSRTSGGKETQYF.

As to this clone: The same CDR3 arises from other DNA sequences in this sample as well. The chain recombines TRBV18 with TRBJ2-7; 11 nucleotides line up with TRBD1. Germline loops: CDR1 KGHSH, CDR2 LQKENI. The CDR3 is made up of 15 amino acids. The V segment lost 6 bases and the J segment 2 bases; nucleotides outside the gene matches: 6. In nucleotides, the CDR3 is TGTGCCAGCTCCCCCGGGACAGGGGGGACCTACGAGCAGTACTTC. This encodes CASSPGTGGTYEQYF.

The gene calls are TRBV5-1 and TRBJ2-7; D perhaps matches TRBD1 (6 bases). The germline V gene encodes CDR1 SGHRS and CDR2 YFSETQ. CDR3 length: 14 amino acids. V was shortened by 4 bases and J by 3 bases, with 14 bases between the two germline ends. CDR3 protein: CASSPRTANYEQYF. DNA of the CDR3: TGCGCCAGCAGCCCACGGACAGCGAACTACGAGCAGTACTTC.

The chain joins TRBV6-5 to TRBJ1-2, with a weak D call TRBD1 (5 bases). Germline CDR1 reads MNHEY; CDR2 reads SVGAGI. V was clipped by 11 bases and J by 7 bases, with 17 bases between them. This CDR3 region has 12 residues. CDR3 residues: CAAVGGKGGYTF. The CDR3 coding sequence is TGTGCCGCCGTGGGGGGTAAGGGTGGCTACACCTTC.

This chain links TRBV12-5 with TRBJ1-1; TRBD1 is a possible D gene (5 bases). The V end lost 4 bases, the J end lost 0 bases, and 9 bases lay between the germline ends. The CDR3 length is 14 residues. Germline CDR1 and CDR2: LGHNT and FRNRAP. DNA for the CDR3: TGTGCTAGTGGTTGGGGGGGGATGAACACTGAAGCTTTCTTT. Protein product: CASGWGGMNTEAFF.

The chain is built from TRBV15 and TRBJ1-6, with D hard to call. With 0 bases removed from V and 6 bases from J, the gap between germline ends came to 12 bases. CDR3 size: 16 residues. Germline CDR1 and CDR2: LNHNV and YYDKDF (reference sequence). The CDR3 is CATSRDKVSVNSPLHF. The CDR3 region has the DNA TGTGCCACCAGCAGAGATAAGGTTTCGGTTAATTCACCCCTCCACTTT.

This clone occurred once. The chain links TRBV29-1 to TRBJ1-1; maybe TRBD1 (5 bases). CDR3 length: 15 residues. Germline CDR1 and CDR2: SQVTM and ANQGSEA. V shed 0 bases and J shed 0 bases, with 11 bases lying between them. The CDR3 protein is CSVEDTGGMNTEAFF. Written as DNA, the CDR3 is TGCAGCGTTGAAGATACAGGAGGCATGAACACTGAAGCTTTCTTT.

J is TRBJ1-2 and V is TRBV19; D perhaps matches TRBD1 (6 bases). CDR3 length: 14 residues. Germline CDR1 is LNHDA and CDR2 is SQIVND (reference sequence). V was trimmed by 5 bases and J by 2 bases, leaving 12 bases between them. CDR3 in amino acids: CASSPRGGNYGYTF. CDR3 nucleotide sequence: TGTGCCAGTAGTCCCCGGGGGGGCAACTATGGCTACACCTTC.

This clone appeared once. This sequence joins TRBV15 and TRBJ1-1; D is undetermined. The CDR3 covers 15 residues. Germline V CDR1 and CDR2: LNHNV, YYDKDF (reference sequence). Trimming pared 4 bases from V and 0 bases from J, leaving 12 bases between. Here the CDR3 DNA reads TGTGCCACCAGCAAAGACGTTACAGTGAACACTGAAGCTTTCTTT. Encoded protein: CATSKDVTVNTEAFF.

Concerning this clone itself: The junction departs from germline at one end; a sequencing error may be responsible. The chain links TRBV6-5 to TRBJ2-5, with D perhaps matching TRBD1 or TRBD2 (5 bases each). This CDR3 comprises 12 residues. Germline CDR1 reads MNHEY; CDR2 reads SVGAGI. CDR3 sequence (DNA): TGTGCCAGCTCCCGGGACCGGATTACCCGGTACTTC. Its translation: CASSRDRITRYF.

The chain employs TRBV28 and TRBJ1-1; 7 bases align to TRBD1. Germline CDR1 MDHEN, CDR2 SYDVKM. After removal of 5 bases from V and 0 bases from J, the junction contained 6 bases not matched to a gene. CDR3 length: 15 residues. CDR3 sequence reads: CASSPPTGLNTEAFF. CDR3 DNA sequence: TGTGCCAGCAGTCCACCGACAGGGTTGAACACTGAAGCTTTCTTT. Looking up the rest from reference TRBV28 and TRBJ1-1 gives the full variable domain: DVKVTQSSRYLVKRTGEKVFLECVQDMDHENMFWYRQDPGLGLRLIYFSYDVKMKEKGDIPEGYSVSREKKERFSLILESASTNQTSMYLCASSPPTGLNTEAFFGQGTRLTVV.

Turning to this clone: Other DNA sequences in this specimen translate into the identical CDR3. The J gene is TRBJ1-3, the V gene TRBV30; no definite D call. This CDR3 has 14 residues. V lost 0 bases, J lost 0 bases, and 6 bases lay in between. The germline CDR1 and CDR2 sequences are GTSNPN and SVGIG (reference sequence). This chain's CDR3 is CAWSVRGSGNTIYF. CDR3 DNA sequence: TGTGCCTGGAGTGTACGGGGCTCTGGAAACACCATATATTTT.

The V call is TRBV4-1, the J call TRBJ1-2; 9 positions match TRBD1. J lost 5 bases, V lost 3 bases, and 13 bases had no gene match. CDR1 is MGHRA, CDR2 YSYEKL, per germline. The CDR3 length is 17 residues. The CDR3 loop is CASSQAGTGKTRYGYTF. The DNA for the CDR3 is TGCGCCAGCAGCCAGGCCGGGACAGGGAAGACGAGGTATGGCTACACCTTC.

This chain links TRBV9 with TRBJ2-3; 9 bases fit TRBD1. The CDR3 is 16 residues long. The V gene end was trimmed by 4 bases and the J gene end by 0 bases; junction bases not matched to a gene: 6. Germline CDR1 SGDLS, CDR2 YYNGEE. CDR3 DNA sequence: TGTGCCAGCAGCCCACGGACAGGGGATAGCACAGATACGCAGTATTTT. It codes for CASSPRTGDSTDTQYF.

Of note for this clone: This same CDR3 is encoded by further DNA sequences in the sample. The chain combines TRBV6-1 with TRBJ2-7, with TRBD1 identical over 7 bases. V shed 4 bases and J 4 bases; nucleotides not matched to a gene: 1. CDR3 length equals 12 residues. Germline CDR1 reads MNHNS; CDR2 reads SASEGT. CDR3 amino acids: CASSATGYEQYF. The CDR3 region has the DNA TGTGCCAGCAGTGCGACAGGGTACGAGCAGTACTTC.

The rearrangement joins TRBV29-1 to TRBJ2-1, with unresolved D. The germline V gene encodes CDR1 SQVTM and CDR2 ANQGSEA. With 2 bases removed from V and 10 bases from J, the gap between germline ends came to 9 bases. The CDR3 has 11 residues. The chain's CDR3 is CSVENHLEQFF. The CDR3, as DNA: TGCAGCGTTGAAAACCATCTGGAGCAGTTCTTC.